What follows are 18 T cell receptor beta chains derived from one specimen sequenced in a study of blood T cell repertoires in COVID-19. TCRdb's table, derived via immunoSEQ multiplex PCR, lists solely in-frame clones and lacks some. The table records roughly 190,000 clones, 76% of them present only once. Sequencing used PBMCs or T cells enriched from blood (not recorded which). The receptors here all came from a woman aged 45-65 years with acute COVID-19.

This chain connects TRBV7-2 to TRBJ1-1, with TRBD1 as a possible D gene (6 bases). CDR3 size: 16 residues. V lost 2 bases and J 2 bases, leaving 15 bases between the germline ends. Germline V gene lookup returns CDR1 SGHTA and CDR2 FQGNSA. The chain's CDR3 is CASSLSGTYSNTEAFF. The CDR3, as DNA: TGTGCCAGCAGCTTATCCGGGACATATTCTAACACTGAAGCTTTCTTT.

The CDR3 loop is CASSSLAENTGELFF. In DNA form, the CDR3 reads TGTGCCAGCAGTTCTCTAGCGGAAAACACCGGGGAGCTGTTTTTT. This chain connects TRBV5-6 to TRBJ2-2; 7 nucleotides line up with TRBD2. In germline, CDR1 is SGHDT, CDR2 YYEEEE. J gave up 2 bases and V 5 bases, and 6 bases lay outside the gene matches. The CDR3 runs to 15 residues. Using reference TRBV5-6 and TRBJ2-2 for the parts outside the CDR3, the full variable domain is DAGVTQSPTHLIKTRGQQVTLRCSPKSGHDTVSWYQQALGQGPQFIFQYYEEEERQRGNFPDRFSGHQFPNYSSELNVNALLLGDSALYLCASSSLAENTGELFFGEGSRLTVL.

This clone was seen more than once but under ten times. The rearrangement uses TRBV6-5 and TRBJ2-6; no firm D call. Germline V lookup: CDR1 MNHEY, CDR2 SVGAGI. The CDR3 extends over 15 amino acids. V was cut by 7 bases and J by 0 bases, with 10 bases left in between. The CDR3, as DNA: TGTGCCAGCACGTATGACTCCTCTGGGGCCAACGTCCTGACTTTC. Its translation: CASTYDSSGANVLTF.

The chain links TRBV29-1 to TRBJ1-1, with D possibly being TRBD1 (5 bases). V dropped 0 bases and J dropped 6 bases, with 17 bases sitting between them. Per the germline V gene, CDR1 is SQVTM and CDR2 is ANQGSEA. The CDR3 has 15 amino acids. This CDR3 reads CSVEDQRGAGAEAFF. The CDR3, as DNA: TGCAGCGTTGAAGACCAGCGAGGGGCGGGAGCTGAAGCTTTCTTT.

This rearrangement joins TRBV4-2 to TRBJ1-4; the D gene is possibly TRBD1 (6 bases). This CDR3 region has 14 residues. V dropped 5 bases and J dropped 6 bases, with 13 bases sitting between them. CDR1 LGHNA and CDR2 YNFKEQ come from the germline V gene. CDR3 DNA: TGTGCCAGCAGCTACAAGGGGGTCGATGAAAAACTGTTTTTT. This gives the protein CASSYKGVDEKLFF.

This clone was detected ten times or more. The chain carries TRBV7-8 and TRBJ1-5, with D possibly being TRBD1 (6 bases). The germline V gene encodes CDR1 SGHVS and CDR2 FQNEAQ. CDR3 length: 15 residues. V shed 11 bases and J shed 4 bases, with 21 bases lying between them. This CDR3 is CASNEGQGGNQPQHF. For the CDR3, the DNA is TGTGCCTCCAATGAGGGGCAAGGGGGAAATCAGCCCCAGCATTTT.

V gene TRBV3-1 (or the pseudogene TRBV3-2) combines with J gene TRBJ2-1, with D possibly TRBD1 on 6 matching bases. This CDR3 has 17 amino acids. The V end lost 0 bases, the J end lost 0 bases, and 12 bases lay between the germline ends. Germline CDR1 reads LGHDT; CDR2 reads YNNKEL (reference sequence). The CDR3 DNA is TGTGCCAGCAGCCAAGATCCTGGGGGCCGCTCCTACAATGAGCAGTTCTTC. Its translation: CASSQDPGGRSYNEQFF.

The chain uses TRBV30 and TRBJ1-4; weak D call: TRBD1 (5 bases). Germline CDR1 is GTSNPN and CDR2 is SVGIG (reference sequence). The CDR3 is made up of 12 amino acids. Trimming removed 0 bases at V and 8 bases at J, with 7 bases between. The DNA of the CDR3 is TGTGCCTGGAGTGTACGGGGGGAAAAACTGTTTTTT. Encoded protein: CAWSVRGEKLFF. The full variable domain, completed using reference TRBV30 and TRBJ1-4, is SQTIHQWPATLVQPVGSPLSLECTVEGTSNPNLYWYRQAAGRGLQLLFYSVGIGQISSEVPQNLSASRPQDRQFILSSKKLLLSDSGFYLCAWSVRGEKLFFGSGTQLSVL.

The V and J genes are TRBV28 and TRBJ2-3; weak D call: TRBD2 (7 bases). This CDR3 is built from 18 residues. CDR1 and CDR2 from the germline V gene are MDHEN and SYDVKM. The V gene lost 5 bases and the J gene lost 3 bases, with 24 bases spanning the gap. CDR3 loop: CASSPTGGKGEVTDTQYF. The CDR3 DNA reads as TGTGCCAGCAGTCCAACCGGGGGGAAGGGGGAGGTAACAGATACGCAGTATTTT.

As to this clone: This specimen includes other DNA sequences encoding the same CDR3. J is TRBJ1-5 and V is TRBV6-5, with 8 bases identical to TRBD1. CDR1 MNHEY and CDR2 SVGAGI come from the germline V gene. J was trimmed by 1 base and V by 6 bases; bases with no gene match: 5. The CDR3 contains 15 residues. CDR3 sequence (DNA): TGTGCCAGCAGCCCAGACAGGGGAAGCAATCAGCCCCAGCATTTT. Encoded protein: CASSPDRGSNQPQHF.

The chain uses TRBV27 and TRBJ2-3; TRBD2 matches 8 bases. The V gene end was trimmed by 7 bases and the J gene end by 9 bases; junction bases not matched to a gene: 18. This CDR3 has 16 residues. From germline, CDR1 is MNHEY and CDR2 SMNVEV (reference sequence). CDR3 sequence reads: CASIIFGERGQGTQYF. The CDR3 coding sequence is TGTGCCAGCATTATTTTTGGAGAGCGGGGGCAGGGCACGCAGTATTTT.

J is TRBJ2-2 and V is TRBV11-2; 8 positions match TRBD1. V lost 0 bases, J lost 3 bases, and 6 bases stayed unmatched. The CDR3 has 17 residues. The germline gives CDR1 SGHAT, CDR2 FQNNGV. The CDR3 sequence is CASSLDFGQGDTGELFF. The CDR3, as DNA: TGTGCCAGCAGCTTAGATTTTGGACAGGGAGACACCGGGGAGCTGTTTTTT.

The gene calls are TRBV3-1 (or the pseudogene TRBV3-2) and TRBJ2-1, with TRBD1 identical over 7 bases. Germline V gene sequence: CDR1 LGHDT, CDR2 YNNKEL (reference sequence). The CDR3 is 15 residues long. Trimming cost V 6 bases and J 0 bases; bases outside gene matches: 5. This CDR3 reads CASSLTGSSYNEQFF. The DNA for the CDR3 is TGTGCCAGCAGTCTGACAGGGAGCTCCTACAATGAGCAGTTCTTC.

The sample holds a few counts of this clone. V and J are TRBV6-2 or TRBV6-3 and TRBJ2-7, with D perhaps TRBD2 (6 bases). The CDR3 is made up of 17 amino acids. CDR1 is MNHEY, CDR2 SVGEGT, per germline. Trimming left V 0 bases short and J 0 bases short, with 15 bases between. Here the CDR3 reads CASSYSGGGPSSYEQYV. CDR3 in DNA: TGTGCCAGCAGTTACTCTGGCGGAGGGCCGAGCTCCTACGAGCAGTACGTC.

V usage is TRBV21-1 and J usage is TRBJ2-1; TRBD2 was called by the table and not checked on the DNA. TRBV21-1 is annotated as a pseudogene. The CDR3 runs 15 residues. The CDR3 DNA follows: TGTGCCAGCAGCAGGCTGCGGGGCCCTATGGATGAGCAGTTCTTC. It encodes CASSRLRGPMDEQFF.

The chain links TRBV7-6 to TRBJ2-2; D remains ambiguous. CDR3 size: 15 residues. V was shortened by 2 bases and J by 0 bases, with 7 bases between the two germline ends. The germline V gene has CDR1 SGHVS and CDR2 FNYEAQ. DNA of the CDR3: TGTGCCAGCAGCTTACGAACGGCGAACACCGGGGAGCTGTTTTTT. This sequence encodes CASSLRTANTGELFF.

This clone has only one observation. The chain uses TRBV4-1 and TRBJ2-3; 9 positions agree with TRBD2. The germline V gene has CDR1 MGHRA and CDR2 YSYEKL. V shed 4 bases, J shed 6 bases, and the junction held 5 bases outside the gene matches. CDR3 length: 14 amino acids. The CDR3 DNA reads as TGCGCCAGCAGCCCCGCGGGGGGGCTGGATACGCAGTATTTT. Protein sequence: CASSPAGGLDTQYF.

In this sample, this clone turned up a few times. The CDR3: CASSLAVGGRPHEQFF. DNA for the CDR3: TGCGCCAGCAGCTTGGCCGTCGGGGGGCGGCCACATGAGCAGTTCTTC. This sequence joins TRBV5-1 and TRBJ2-1; possibly TRBD2 for D (7 bases). Germline V CDR1 and CDR2: SGHRS, YFSETQ. V was cut by 0 bases and J by 8 bases, with 18 bases left in between. CDR3 length equals 16 residues. Together with reference TRBV5-1 and TRBJ2-1, the CDR3 gives the full variable domain: KAGVTQTPRYLIKTRGQQVTLSCSPISGHRSVSWYQQTPGQGLQFLFEYFSETQRNKGNFPGRFSGRQFSNSRSEMNVSTLELGDSALYLCASSLAVGGRPHEQFFGPGTRLTVL.